Below are 32 T cell receptor beta chains sequenced from a single sample in a study of Graves' ophthalmopathy and Graves' hyperthyroidism. Amplifying from RNA transcripts, the study obtained TCR beta CDR3 regions. HTBI primers primed a first-round RT-PCR, and a second-round multiplex PCR followed. TCRdb re-called the multiplex PCR reads with MiXCR, one entry per CDR3 protein. The profile shows some 160,000 distinct CDR3 sequences, around 39% of them singletons. Material: peripheral blood. The receptors were sampled from a man aged 30-40 years with Graves' ophthalmopathy.

At least ten counts were recorded for this clonotype. V and J are TRBV6-2 or TRBV6-3 and TRBJ2-4, with 9 bases matching TRBD1. V lost 0 bases, J lost 7 bases, and 4 bases stayed unmatched. Germline V gene sequence: CDR1 MNHEY, CDR2 SVGEGT. This CDR3 is built from 15 residues. CDR3 sequence reads: CASSYSRTGVNIQYF. The CDR3 region has the DNA TGTGCCAGCAGTTACTCTCGGACAGGGGTTAACATTCAGTACTTC.

The sample holds many counts of this clonotype. The conserved closing phenylalanine or tryptophan is absent in this CDR3, likely reflecting a read error. The J gene is TRBJ1-5, the V gene TRBV7-3; 8 nucleotides line up with TRBD1. The CDR3 has 19 amino acids. CDR1 and CDR2 (germline): SGHTA, FQGTGA. V lost 5 bases and J lost 0; bases outside the gene matches: 15. The CDR3 is CASSPGTGVGGHSNQPQHL. The CDR3 nucleotides are TGTGCCAGCAGCCCCGGGACAGGAGTAGGGGGGCATAGCAATCAGCCCCAGCATCTT.

V gene TRBV28 combines with J gene TRBJ2-7; 9 bases are a match to TRBD1. J gave up 2 bases and V 9 bases, and 11 bases lay outside the gene matches. Germline loops: CDR1 MDHEN, CDR2 SYDVKM. The CDR3 is made up of 15 amino acids. The CDR3 DNA reads TGTGCCAGTTGGGATTCCGGGACAGGGACCTACGAGCAGTACTTC. This sequence encodes CASWDSGTGTYEQYF. Full variable domain (rest looked up from reference TRBV28 and TRBJ2-7): DVKVTQSSRYLVKRTGEKVFLECVQDMDHENMFWYRQDPGLGLRLIYFSYDVKMKEKGDIPEGYSVSREKKERFSLILESASTNQTSMYLCASWDSGTGTYEQYFGPGTRLTVT.

The chain links TRBV12-3 or TRBV12-4 to TRBJ2-7; 10 bases align to TRBD1. This CDR3 spans 14 amino acids. V shed 8 bases, J shed 3 bases, and the junction held 7 bases outside the gene matches. The CDR3 bases are TGTGCCAGCGCCCAGACAGGGGGCATCTACGAGCAGTACTTC. Its protein is CASAQTGGIYEQYF.

This clonotype has ten or more counts. CDR3: CSARSTGDHYGYTF. For the CDR3, the DNA is TGCAGTGCTAGATCGACAGGGGACCACTATGGCTACACCTTC. This chain uses TRBV20-1 with TRBJ1-2, with 8 bases that match TRBD1. Germline CDR1 is DFQATT and CDR2 is SNEGSKA (reference sequence). The V and J ends lost 2 bases and 3 bases, in that order; junction bases with no gene match: 5. This CDR3 has 14 amino acids.

The chain recombines TRBV20-1 with TRBJ2-2; 10 nucleotides agree with TRBD2. The J segment lost 9 bases and the V segment lost 1 base, leaving 8 bases of the junction unmatched. This CDR3 region has 15 residues. Germline V gene lookup returns CDR1 DFQATT and CDR2 SNEGSKA (reference sequence). The CDR3 DNA is TGCAGTGCTAGAGTTGGCGAGCGGGGGGGCCGGGAGCTGTTTTTT. This codes for CSARVGERGGRELFF.

This clonotype was found once. V gene TRBV29-1 combines with J gene TRBJ1-2; possible D gene TRBD1, 5 bases. Germline V gene sequence: CDR1 SQVTM, CDR2 ANQGSEA. This CDR3 comprises 11 residues. V dropped 6 bases and J dropped 12 bases, with 17 bases sitting between them. CDR3: CSVQGARADTF. For the CDR3, the DNA is TGCAGCGTCCAAGGGGCCAGGGCCGACACCTTC.

In this sample, this clonotype turned up many times. CDR3 sequence (DNA): TGTGCCAGCAGCTTAGAGGGATCCGAACTTCGGGCCCATAGCAATCAGCCCCAGCATTTT. Its translation is CASSLEGSELRAHSNQPQHF. The chain couples TRBV11-2 to TRBJ1-5; no firm D call. The V gene lost 0 bases and the J gene lost 0 bases, with 21 bases spanning the gap. CDR3 length equals 20 residues. Germline V gene data show CDR1 as SGHAT and CDR2 as FQNNGV.

The V and J genes are TRBV6-2 or TRBV6-3 and TRBJ1-1; D remains unclear. This CDR3 is 12 amino acids long. Trimming cost V 6 bases and J 4 bases, with 9 bases left between them. Germline V gives CDR1 MNHEY, CDR2 SVGEGT. This CDR3 reads CASRRASTEAFF. In DNA, the CDR3 is TGTGCCAGCAGGCGGGCGAGCACTGAAGCTTTCTTT.

This clonotype was picked up a small number of times. This chain links TRBV12-3 or TRBV12-4 with TRBJ2-5; D gene unclear. Trimming took off 6 bases at V and 7 bases at J, with 12 bases between the two ends. The CDR3 sequence is 12 residues long. CDR3 sequence: CASRQAGGTQYF. For the CDR3, the DNA is TGTGCCAGCAGGCAGGCCGGTGGGACCCAGTACTTC.

J is TRBJ1-2 and V is TRBV29-1; 7 nucleotides align to TRBD1. Germline trimming cut 4 bases from V and 3 bases from J; bases unmatched to any gene: 5. Germline V gene sequence: CDR1 SQVTM, CDR2 ANQGSEA. The CDR3 spans 13 residues. CDR3 DNA sequence: TGCAGCGTTGCCGGGGACAGTGACTATGGCTACACCTTC. Amino acids: CSVAGDSDYGYTF.

This clonotype has ten or more counts. The rearrangement joins TRBV6-2 or TRBV6-3 to TRBJ2-2, with TRBD1 identical over 7 bases. The length of the CDR3 is 15 residues. Per the germline V gene, CDR1 is MNHEY and CDR2 is SVGEGT. The J segment lost 5 bases and the V segment lost 2 bases, leaving 5 bases of the junction unmatched. CDR3 amino acids: CASSYGQGVTGELFF. The CDR3 nucleotides are TGTGCCAGCAGTTACGGCCAGGGGGTGACCGGGGAGCTGTTTTTT.

This clonotype appeared many times. The chain carries TRBV4-3 and TRBJ2-7; 10 bases match TRBD2. Germline loops: CDR1 LGHNA, CDR2 YSLEER. The CDR3 is 22 amino acids. J was trimmed by 7 bases and V by 1 base; bases with no gene match: 28. In nucleotides, the CDR3 is TGCGCCAGCAGCCAAGTGGGTTTGGGAAGGCTAGCGGGAGCTCTATCATCTGGGGAGCAGTACTTC. Its translation is CASSQVGLGRLAGALSSGEQYF.

This clonotype was seen more than once but under ten times. The rearrangement links TRBV6-1 to TRBJ2-7; D is perhaps TRBD1 (5 bases). The V end was cut by 1 base, the J end by 2 bases, with 9 bases between. Per the germline V gene, CDR1 is MNHNS and CDR2 is SASEGT. The CDR3 extends over 14 amino acids. The CDR3 nucleotides are TGTGCCAGCAGTGAAGGACAGTTTCCCTACGAGCAGTACTTC. Its protein is CASSEGQFPYEQYF.

This clonotype occurred many times. The CDR3 reads CASSALMNTEAFF. CDR3 nucleotide sequence: TGTGCCAGCAGCGCTTTAATGAACACTGAAGCTTTCTTT. V gene TRBV9 combines with J gene TRBJ1-1; D ambiguous. Germline CDR1 is SGDLS and CDR2 is YYNGEE. Trimming left V 3 bases short and J 0 bases short, with 6 bases between. CDR3 size: 13 residues. Complete variable domain (other parts from reference TRBV9 and TRBJ1-1): DSGVTQTPKHLITATGQRVTLRCSPRSGDLSVYWYQQSLDQGLQFLIQYYNGEERAKGNILERFSAQQFPDLHSELNLSSLELGDSALYFCASSALMNTEAFFGQGTRLTVV.

J is TRBJ2-5 and V is TRBV19; maybe TRBD2 (6 bases). The CDR3 has 15 residues. V lost 3 bases, J lost 2 bases, and 13 bases lay in between. In germline, CDR1 is LNHDA, CDR2 SQIVND (reference sequence). The CDR3 DNA reads as TGTGCCAGTAGTATGATGGGCGGACTACAAGAGACCCAGTACTTC. Amino acid sequence: CASSMMGGLQETQYF.

The chain has TRBV7-9 and TRBJ2-7; D gene ambiguous. V dropped 0 bases and J dropped 2 bases, with 8 bases sitting between them. This CDR3 has 14 residues. CDR1 is SEHNR, CDR2 FQNEAQ, per germline (reference sequence). CDR3 sequence (DNA): TGTGCCAGCAGCTTAGCGGCGGAGACCTACGAGCAGTACTTC. It is translated as CASSLAAETYEQYF.

This chain uses TRBV28 with TRBJ1-5; tentative D call: TRBD1 (5 bases). In germline, CDR1 is MDHEN, CDR2 SYDVKM. V dropped 8 bases and J dropped 7 bases, with 15 bases sitting between them. The CDR3 is 13 residues long. The CDR3, as DNA: TGTGCCAGCGGTATTGACAGTTTCCAGCCCCAGCATTTT. This gives the protein CASGIDSFQPQHF.

Only a few counts were recorded for this clonotype. The CDR3 DNA is TGTGCCAGCAGGAAAGAGACAGGCGCCCGGGGCTATGGCTACACCTTC. Encoded protein: CASRKETGARGYGYTF. This chain connects TRBV12-3 or TRBV12-4 to TRBJ1-2; maybe TRBD1 (6 bases). This CDR3 is 16 amino acids long. Trimming took off 6 bases at V and 4 bases at J, with 21 bases between the two ends.

The sample holds many counts of this clonotype. The chain carries TRBV4-2 and TRBJ2-5, with D unresolved. V dropped 1 base and J dropped 5 bases, with 11 bases sitting between them. The CDR3 has 14 amino acids. Germline V gene lookup returns CDR1 LGHNA and CDR2 YNFKEQ. The CDR3 bases are TGTGCCAGCAGCCAAGGTGCGGAGCAGGAGACCCAGTACTTC. Translation gives CASSQGAEQETQYF.

The genes are TRBV12-3 or TRBV12-4 and TRBJ2-2; 8 bases agree with TRBD2. Losses at the gene ends were 6 bases for V and 5 bases for J; bases not matched to a gene: 11. The CDR3 contains 16 residues. This CDR3 is CASSQLASGLTGELFF. The CDR3 DNA follows: TGTGCCAGCAGCCAACTGGCTAGCGGGTTGACCGGGGAGCTGTTTTTT.

This clonotype was seen a single time. This sequence joins TRBV6-1 and TRBJ2-7, with unresolved D. CDR1 and CDR2 (germline): MNHNS, SASEGT. V gave up 1 base and J gave up 13 bases, with 11 bases separating them. The CDR3 loop spans 11 amino acids. The CDR3 nucleotides are TGTGCCAGCAGTGAAGTTTTGGCATTCTACTTC. Translated, it gives CASSEVLAFYF.

The chain combines TRBV6-1 with TRBJ1-5; D is perhaps TRBD1 (6 bases). Per the germline V gene, CDR1 is MNHNS and CDR2 is SASEGT. The ends were cut back, 1 base at V and 7 bases at J, with 14 bases in the middle. This CDR3 comprises 15 residues. CDR3 in DNA: TGTGCCAGCAGTGAAGGGGAGGGGGGGGCACAGCCCCAGCATTTT. The encoded protein is CASSEGEGGAQPQHF.

This chain links TRBV28 with TRBJ2-7, with D hard to call. CDR1 MDHEN and CDR2 SYDVKM come from the germline V gene. The ends were cut back, 4 bases at V and 3 bases at J, with 19 bases in the middle. CDR3 length equals 16 residues. The CDR3 DNA reads TGTGCCAGCAGTTCCCGCTTTTGGCCTCCTCACTACGAGCAGTACTTC. This codes for CASSSRFWPPHYEQYF.

The V and J genes are TRBV7-2 and TRBJ2-5; 9 bases fit TRBD2. CDR1 is SGHTA and CDR2 is FQGNSA in the germline V gene. V lost 6 bases and J lost 3; bases outside the gene matches: 11. This CDR3 has 16 residues. In nucleotides, the CDR3 is TGTGCCAGCAGACGCGTCGGGCTAGCGGGAAAAGAGACCCAGTACTTC. It is translated as CASRRVGLAGKETQYF.

The V call is TRBV6-2 or TRBV6-3, the J call TRBJ1-3, with D maybe TRBD1 (5 bases). The germline CDR1 and CDR2 sequences are MNHEY and SVGEGT. The CDR3 is 14 amino acids. Trimming pared 5 bases from V and 4 bases from J, leaving 12 bases between. DNA for the CDR3: TGTGCCAGCAGTGGGCCGGGACGCGGAAACACCATATATTTT. Translated, it gives CASSGPGRGNTIYF.

This clonotype was observed at least ten times. The CDR3 nucleotides are TGTGCCAGCAGCTTAAGCTCCAATCAGCCCCAGCATTTT. Translated, it gives CASSLSSNQPQHF. V is TRBV12-3 or TRBV12-4 and J is TRBJ1-5; D is uncertain. This CDR3 is 13 amino acids long. V was clipped by 6 bases and J by 3 bases, with 9 bases between them.

This clonotype was counted once. The chain uses TRBV12-3 or TRBV12-4 and TRBJ2-7; 8 nucleotides line up with TRBD1. With 2 bases clipped from V and 6 bases from J, the junction kept 9 bases outside the gene matches. CDR3 size: 15 residues. The CDR3 region is CASSLQAGTGVEQYF. The CDR3 bases are TGTGCCAGCAGTTTACAAGCCGGGACAGGTGTCGAGCAGTACTTC.

This clonotype occurred many times. This chain joins TRBV24-1 and TRBJ2-4; a weak D match, TRBD1 (6 bases). The V and J ends lost 3 bases and 6 bases respectively, with 14 bases between them. CDR1 and CDR2 (germline): KGHDR, SFDVKD. The CDR3 contains 15 residues. CDR3 region: CATSDPTGDTNIQYF. As DNA, the CDR3 is TGTGCCACCAGTGATCCGACCGGGGACACAAACATTCAGTACTTC.

CDR3 in amino acids: CASSTMDRAEAFF. Written as DNA, the CDR3 is TGTGCCAGCAGTACCATGGACAGGGCCGAAGCTTTCTTT. J is TRBJ1-1 and V is TRBV28; 8 bases line up with TRBD1. CDR1 and CDR2 from the germline V gene are MDHEN and SYDVKM. The CDR3 is 13 amino acids. The V and J ends lost 5 bases and 8 bases, in that order; junction bases with no gene match: 7.

This clonotype has a count of ten or more. J is TRBJ1-1 and V is TRBV28; 7 bases map to TRBD1. After removal of 3 bases from V and 5 bases from J, the junction contained 6 bases not matched to a gene. The CDR3 runs to 14 residues. Germline V gene sequence: CDR1 MDHEN, CDR2 SYDVKM. Written as DNA, the CDR3 is TGTGCCAGCAGTTTCAGGGGGATAGGGACTGAAGCTTTCTTT. It translates to CASSFRGIGTEAFF.

This clonotype was counted ten times or more. The CDR3 sequence: CASRRAGGMNTEAFF. CDR3 nucleotides: TGTGCCAGTAGACGGGCCGGAGGAATGAACACTGAAGCTTTCTTT. The chain carries TRBV12-3 or TRBV12-4 and TRBJ1-1; D unresolved. This CDR3 contains 15 residues. Trimming took off 9 bases at V and 0 bases at J, with 17 bases between the two ends.